Following are 28 T cell receptor beta chains from one sample sequenced in a study of shared clonotypes between healthy human individuals. Sequencing used immunoSEQ multiplex PCR; TCRdb keeps in-frame clones, though not all of them. Of fewer than 550,000 clones in the sample, over 60% were seen once. The sequenced sample was PBMCs. The receptors here all came from a woman aged 40 to 50 in good health. Some clones in this sample may be carry-over from other donors' samples.

The chain has TRBV20-1 and TRBJ2-1, with no clear D. Trimming removed 6 bases from V and 6 bases from J, with 9 bases in between. The CDR3 runs to 11 residues. Germline V gene lookup returns CDR1 DFQATT and CDR2 SNEGSKA (reference sequence). CDR3 protein: CSATPFNEQFF. For the CDR3, the DNA is TGCAGTGCAACACCCTTCAATGAGCAGTTCTTC.

This chain links TRBV19 with TRBJ2-7; the match to TRBD1 covers 7 bases. Per the germline V gene, CDR1 is LNHDA and CDR2 is SQIVND (reference sequence). The V and J ends lost 1 base and 3 bases, in that order; junction bases with no gene match: 6. The CDR3 is 15 residues long. CDR3 in amino acids: CASSIARGLGYEQYF. For the CDR3, the DNA is TGTGCCAGTAGTATAGCTAGGGGGCTGGGCTACGAGCAGTACTTC.

About this clone: Other nucleotide sequences from this sample produce the same CDR3. This sequence joins TRBV7-2 and TRBJ1-5, with D unresolved. Germline CDR1 SGHTA, CDR2 FQGNSA. CDR3 length: 14 residues. Trimming removed 2 bases at V and 0 bases at J, with 5 bases between. The CDR3 bases are TGTGCCAGCAGCTTAATCTATAGCAATCAGCCCCAGCATTTT. It is translated as CASSLIYSNQPQHF.

This clone was recorded many times. The chain links TRBV30 to TRBJ1-6; D gene unclear. The CDR3 covers 12 residues. The V end lost 0 bases, the J end lost 5 bases, and 2 bases lay between the germline ends. The germline gives CDR1 GTSNPN, CDR2 SVGIG (reference sequence). The CDR3 spells CAWSVNNSPLHF. In DNA form, the CDR3 reads TGTGCCTGGAGTGTAAATAATTCACCCCTCCACTTT.

This chain uses TRBV15 with TRBJ1-5; TRBD1 might be the D (5 bases). The CDR3 has 14 amino acids. Trimming stripped 8 bases from V and 3 bases from J, with 14 bases between. CDR1 LNHNV and CDR2 YYDKDF come from the germline V gene (reference sequence). The CDR3 DNA is TGTGCCACCCACCCCCTAGGGGTCAATCAGCCCCAGCATTTT. This gives the protein CATHPLGVNQPQHF.

This clone was detected only a few times. The CDR3 sequence is CASSPEGPQPQHF. In DNA form, the CDR3 reads TGTGCCAGCTCACCGGAAGGGCCTCAGCCCCAGCATTTT. The chain recombines TRBV18 with TRBJ1-5, with D unclear. V dropped 3 bases and J dropped 6 bases, with 9 bases sitting between them. The CDR3 is 13 residues long. Germline-derived CDR1 and CDR2 are KGHSH and LQKENI.

V is TRBV11-2 and J is TRBJ2-2; D unresolved. The CDR3 is 14 residues long. The germline V and J ends were trimmed by 5 bases and 3 bases, with 10 bases remaining between them. Germline CDR1 reads SGHAT; CDR2 reads FQNNGV. This CDR3 reads CASSLRPYTGELFF. The CDR3 coding sequence is TGTGCCAGCAGCCTCAGACCGTACACCGGGGAGCTGTTTTTT.

The genes are TRBV27 and TRBJ1-5, with unresolved D. Germline CDR1 reads MNHEY; CDR2 reads SMNVEV (reference sequence). V was clipped by 1 base and J by 2 bases, with 6 bases between them. This CDR3 contains 14 residues. CDR3 sequence (DNA): TGTGCCAGCAGTTTATGGCCTCGCAATCAGCCCCAGCATTTT. Encoded protein: CASSLWPRNQPQHF.

For this clone: A far larger clone is only one base removed, so a read error is likely. V is TRBV29-1 and J is TRBJ2-5; tentatively, D is TRBD2 (8 bases). CDR3 size: 12 residues. CDR1 SQVTM and CDR2 ANQGSEA come from the germline V gene. The CDR3 reads CGGGTAQETQYF. CDR3 nucleotide sequence: TGCGGCGGGGGGACAGCCCAAGAGACCCAGTACTTC.

This rearrangement joins TRBV19 to TRBJ1-5; no clear D. The CDR3 is 14 amino acids. V was pared by 3 bases and J by 0 bases, with 6 bases between. Germline assignment: CDR1 LNHDA and CDR2 SQIVND (reference sequence). The CDR3 coding sequence is TGTGCCAGTAGTATTGCTTATAGCAATCAGCCCCAGCATTTT. Translated, it gives CASSIAYSNQPQHF.

The genes are TRBV10-3 and TRBJ2-6, with 10 bases matching TRBD1. Germline CDR1 and CDR2: ENHRY and SYGVKD. Losses at the gene ends were 5 bases for V and 4 bases for J; bases not matched to a gene: 5. The CDR3 is 16 amino acids. The CDR3 is CAISPGTGVGANVLTF. The DNA for the CDR3 is TGTGCCATCAGTCCCGGGACAGGGGTCGGGGCCAACGTCCTGACTTTC.

J is TRBJ2-1 and V is TRBV6-1; 8 nucleotides line up with TRBD2. The CDR3 totals 15 residues. The trim removed 5 bases at V and 3 bases at J, leaving 6 bases unmatched. The germline V gene encodes CDR1 MNHNS and CDR2 SASEGT. The CDR3 reads CASSRRGEDYNEQFF. Here the CDR3 DNA reads TGTGCCAGCAGTAGGCGGGGGGAGGACTACAATGAGCAGTTCTTC.

The chain links TRBV28 to TRBJ2-3; D may be TRBD1 (5 bases). CDR3 size: 16 residues. V dropped 2 bases and J dropped 8 bases, with 20 bases sitting between them. CDR1 is MDHEN and CDR2 is SYDVKM in the germline V gene. The CDR3 DNA sequence: TGTGCCAGCAGTTTACCCGGACACGCTCAAAGGGGTACGCAGTATTTT. Its protein is CASSLPGHAQRGTQYF.

In this sample, this clone turned up a few times. The chain carries TRBV2 and TRBJ2-3; 9 bases fit TRBD2. This CDR3 spans 15 amino acids. Germline V gives CDR1 SNHLY, CDR2 FYNNEI. Trimming removed 4 bases from V and 4 bases from J; junction bases left unmatched: 6. For the CDR3, the DNA is TGTGCCAGCAGTGTGGGCGCGGGAGGGCCAGATACGCAGTATTTT. Protein: CASSVGAGGPDTQYF.

The V call is TRBV7-8, the J call TRBJ2-7, with TRBD1 matching over 11 bases. This CDR3 is built from 15 residues. With V trimmed by 5 bases and J by 4 bases, 7 bases remained unmatched. The V gene's germline CDR1 is SGHVS and CDR2 FQNEAQ. The CDR3 reads CASSLTGQGGYEQYF. Here the CDR3 DNA reads TGTGCCAGCAGCCTAACGGGACAGGGGGGATACGAGCAGTACTTC.

The V call is TRBV19, the J call TRBJ1-1; no clear D gene. This CDR3 region has 16 residues. With 4 bases removed from V and 0 bases from J, the gap between germline ends came to 15 bases. Germline assignment: CDR1 LNHDA and CDR2 SQIVND (reference sequence). The CDR3 region is CASSTRLGLMNTEAFF. CDR3 sequence (DNA): TGTGCCAGTAGTACAAGACTCGGACTGATGAACACTGAAGCTTTCTTT. The full variable domain, with the rest looked up from reference TRBV19 and TRBJ1-1, is DGGITQSPKYLFRKEGQNVTLSCEQNLNHDAMYWYRQDPGQGLRLIYYSQIVNDFQKGDIAEGYSVSREKKESFPLTVTSAQKNPTAFYLCASSTRLGLMNTEAFFGQGTRLTVV.

This chain links TRBV4-1 with TRBJ2-7, with D perhaps matching TRBD1 (5 bases). Germline-derived CDR1 and CDR2 are MGHRA and YSYEKL. Trimming cost V 6 bases and J 6 bases, with 9 bases left between them. CDR3 length equals 11 residues. As DNA, the CDR3 is TGCGCCAGCAGTCCAGGGTTCGAGCAGTACTTC. Protein: CASSPGFEQYF.

The chain has TRBV7-9 and TRBJ2-1, with TRBD2 identical over 8 bases. Germline V gives CDR1 SEHNR, CDR2 FQNEAQ (reference sequence). The trim removed 5 bases at V and 0 bases at J, leaving 3 bases unmatched. The length of the CDR3 is 15 residues. The CDR3 protein is CASSASGSSYNEQFF. CDR3 nucleotide sequence: TGTGCCAGCAGCGCCAGCGGGAGCTCCTACAATGAGCAGTTCTTC.

The chain joins TRBV2 to TRBJ1-5, with 9 bases lining up with TRBD1. Germline V gene data show CDR1 as SNHLY and CDR2 as FYNNEI. V lost 5 bases, J lost 4 bases, and 6 bases stayed unmatched. The CDR3 sequence is 15 residues long. CDR3 in DNA: TGTGCCAGCAGTCCGGAGACAGGGGGGAATCAGCCCCAGCATTTT. Amino acids: CASSPETGGNQPQHF.

The J gene is TRBJ2-5, the V gene TRBV5-1; 8 bases agree with TRBD1. This CDR3 comprises 15 residues. Germline V gene data show CDR1 as SGHRS and CDR2 as YFSETQ. The J segment lost 5 bases and the V segment lost 4 bases, leaving 10 bases of the junction unmatched. CDR3 protein: CASSHRTGSSETQYF. DNA for the CDR3: TGCGCCAGCAGCCATAGGACAGGGTCCTCCGAGACCCAGTACTTC.

V is TRBV5-1 and J is TRBJ2-7, with D possibly TRBD1 on 6 matching bases. Germline CDR1 is SGHRS and CDR2 is YFSETQ. The CDR3 has 15 residues. With 4 bases removed from V and 2 bases from J, the gap between germline ends came to 16 bases. The CDR3 bases are TGCGCCAGCAGCCCGGAGCCGGCAGGGGCCTACGAGCAGTACTTC. As protein: CASSPEPAGAYEQYF.

J is TRBJ2-1 and V is TRBV28; 11 bases are a match to TRBD2. The CDR3 is 16 amino acids. The junction had 7 bases not matched to a gene; V was cut back by 5 bases and J by 4 bases. Germline V gene lookup returns CDR1 MDHEN and CDR2 SYDVKM. The CDR3 DNA is TGTGCCAGCAGTGACCCCGGGACTAGCGGATACAATGAGCAGTTCTTC. This codes for CASSDPGTSGYNEQFF.

V gene TRBV28 combines with J gene TRBJ2-7, with D perhaps TRBD1 or TRBD2 (5 bases each). With 6 bases removed from V and 3 bases from J, the gap between germline ends came to 15 bases. Germline values: CDR1 MDHEN, CDR2 SYDVKM. The CDR3 length is 14 residues. The CDR3 sequence is CASRGTGRGYEQYF. CDR3 in DNA: TGTGCCAGCAGGGGAACGGGACGGGGCTACGAGCAGTACTTC.

This chain joins TRBV6-5 and TRBJ2-7, with D possibly matching TRBD1 (5 bases). CDR1 and CDR2 (germline): MNHEY, SVGAGI. Deletions cut 4 bases from V and 6 bases from J, with 19 bases between. The length of the CDR3 is 15 residues. Here the CDR3 DNA reads TGTGCCAGCAGTTCCCCGAGGACATCCGAGGCCGAGCAGTACTTC. Translating gives CASSSPRTSEAEQYF.

J is TRBJ2-1 and V is TRBV5-1; 7 nucleotides agree with TRBD2. V shed 3 bases and J 2 bases; nucleotides not matched to a gene: 8. Per germline, CDR1 SGHRS and CDR2 YFSETQ. The length of the CDR3 is 16 residues. CDR3 in DNA: TGCGCCAGCAGCTCCCCTACTAGCGATCCCTACAATGAGCAGTTCTTC. Protein: CASSSPTSDPYNEQFF. Together with reference TRBV5-1 and TRBJ2-1, the CDR3 gives the full variable domain: KAGVTQTPRYLIKTRGQQVTLSCSPISGHRSVSWYQQTPGQGLQFLFEYFSETQRNKGNFPGRFSGRQFSNSRSEMNVSTLELGDSALYLCASSSPTSDPYNEQFFGPGTRLTVL.

The chain is built from TRBV18 and TRBJ2-5, with 11 bases identical to TRBD1. CDR1 KGHSH and CDR2 LQKENI come from the germline V gene. V trimming: 5 bases; J trimming: 5 bases; junction bases outside the gene matches: 7. This CDR3 region has 15 residues. The CDR3 DNA follows: TGTGCCAGCTCAACGGGACAGGGGGTCGGGGAGACCCAGTACTTC. Its protein is CASSTGQGVGETQYF.

The chain joins TRBV30 to TRBJ1-1; TRBD1 aligns across 9 bases. V lost 7 bases, J lost 5 bases, and 11 bases stayed unmatched. The germline V gene has CDR1 GTSNPN and CDR2 SVGIG (reference sequence). This CDR3 has 14 amino acids. The CDR3, as DNA: TGTGCCTCCCACCTAGGGACAGGGAGAACTGAAGCTTTCTTT. This encodes CASHLGTGRTEAFF. The complete variable domain, with remaining parts taken from reference TRBV30 and TRBJ1-1, reads SQTIHQWPATLVQPVGSPLSLECTVEGTSNPNLYWYRQAAGRGLQLLFYSVGIGQISSEVPQNLSASRPQDRQFILSSKKLLLSDSGFYLCASHLGTGRTEAFFGQGTRLTVV.

The table lists this clone with a few counts. The chain has TRBV6-6 and TRBJ1-5; a possible D gene is TRBD1 (6 bases). This CDR3 spans 13 amino acids. The germline V gene encodes CDR1 MNHNY and CDR2 SVGAGI (reference sequence). V was trimmed by 4 bases and J by 4 bases, leaving 8 bases between them. CDR3 sequence reads: CASSWGANQPQHF. CDR3 bases: TGTGCCAGCAGTTGGGGGGCTAATCAGCCCCAGCATTTT.